Given below is one TCR beta chain in context. Its antigen remains unknown. These data are taken from a study of T cell repertoires in cytomegalovirus infection. In the study overall: Both recently identified HLA-C-restricted and well-studied HLA-B-restricted CMV epitopes were used in the study. An indication of both CMV infection and matching HLA type came from public TCR beta signatures.

One entry per CDR3 protein, called by TCRdb with MiXCR from the reads. This table has roughly 150,000 distinct CDR3 sequences, about a fifth appearing once. The germline CDR1 and CDR2 sequences are MDHEN and SYDVKM. After removal of 6 bases from V and 3 bases from J, the junction contained 10 bases not matched to a gene. This CDR3 is built from 15 residues. This chain connects TRBV28 to TRBJ2-7; 8 nucleotides match TRBD1. The source material was CD8+ T cells from cultured PBMCs, sampled from culture after CMV antigen stimulation. The clonotype originates from a human donor in good health (CMV status not recorded). Some clones in this sample may be carry-over from other donors' samples. CDR3 DNA sequence: TGTGCCAGCAGCCTCGGACAGGGTGGGTACTACGAGCAGTACTTC. As protein: CASSLGQGGYYEQYF.